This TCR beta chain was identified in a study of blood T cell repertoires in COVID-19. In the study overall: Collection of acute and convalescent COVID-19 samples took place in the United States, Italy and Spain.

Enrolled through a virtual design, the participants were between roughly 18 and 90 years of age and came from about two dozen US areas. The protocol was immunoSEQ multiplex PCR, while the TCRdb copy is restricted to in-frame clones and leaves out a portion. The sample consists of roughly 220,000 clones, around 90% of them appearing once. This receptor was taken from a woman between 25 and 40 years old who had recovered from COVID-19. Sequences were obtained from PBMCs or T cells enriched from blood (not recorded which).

CDR3 sequence reads: CASKGQVNEKLFF. DNA for the CDR3: TGTGCCAGTAAGGGACAAGTTAATGAAAAACTGTTTTTT. V and J are TRBV19 and TRBJ1-4, with a weak D call TRBD1 (6 bases). CDR1 and CDR2 from the germline V gene are LNHDA and SQIVND (reference sequence). This CDR3 contains 13 residues. The V end was cut by 7 bases, the J end by 4 bases, with 10 bases between.